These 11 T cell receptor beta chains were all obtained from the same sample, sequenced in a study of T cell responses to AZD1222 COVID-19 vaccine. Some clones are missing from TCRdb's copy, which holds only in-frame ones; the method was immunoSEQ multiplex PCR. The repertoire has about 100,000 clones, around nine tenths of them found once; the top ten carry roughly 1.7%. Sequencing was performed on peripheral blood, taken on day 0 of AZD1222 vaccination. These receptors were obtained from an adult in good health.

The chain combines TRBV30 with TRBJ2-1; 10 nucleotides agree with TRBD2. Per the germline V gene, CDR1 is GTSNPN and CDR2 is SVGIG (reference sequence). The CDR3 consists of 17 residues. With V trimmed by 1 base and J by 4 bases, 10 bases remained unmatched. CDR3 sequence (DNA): TGTGCCTGGAGTGGGGTAGGACTAGCGGCAATATACAATGAGCAGTTCTTC. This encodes CAWSGVGLAAIYNEQFF.

The CDR3 DNA follows: TGCAGCGCCGAAAACAGGGGTGGAACCGGGGAGCTGTTTTTT. Residues: CSAENRGGTGELFF. The V call is TRBV29-1, the J call TRBJ2-2; 7 positions agree with TRBD1. CDR3 size: 14 residues. The trim removed 7 bases at V and 5 bases at J, leaving 10 bases unmatched. Germline CDR1 is SQVTM and CDR2 is ANQGSEA.

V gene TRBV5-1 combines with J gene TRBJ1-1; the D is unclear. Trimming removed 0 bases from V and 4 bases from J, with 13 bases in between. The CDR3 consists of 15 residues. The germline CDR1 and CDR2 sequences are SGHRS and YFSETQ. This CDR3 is CASSLGISVGTEAFF. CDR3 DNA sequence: TGCGCCAGCAGCTTGGGTATCAGCGTGGGCACTGAAGCTTTCTTT.

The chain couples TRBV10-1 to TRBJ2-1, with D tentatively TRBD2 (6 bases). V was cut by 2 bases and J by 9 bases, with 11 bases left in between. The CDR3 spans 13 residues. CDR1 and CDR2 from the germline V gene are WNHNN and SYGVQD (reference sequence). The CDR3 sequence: CASSELPGGEQFF. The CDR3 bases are TGCGCCAGCAGTGAGCTCCCCGGGGGTGAGCAGTTCTTC.

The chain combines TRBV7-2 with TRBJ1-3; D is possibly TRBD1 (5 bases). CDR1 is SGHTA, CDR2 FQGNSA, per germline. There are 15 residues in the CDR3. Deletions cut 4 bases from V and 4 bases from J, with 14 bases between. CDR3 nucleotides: TGTGCCAGCAGCTCCCTAGACAGCCGCGGAAACACCATATATTTT. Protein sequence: CASSSLDSRGNTIYF.

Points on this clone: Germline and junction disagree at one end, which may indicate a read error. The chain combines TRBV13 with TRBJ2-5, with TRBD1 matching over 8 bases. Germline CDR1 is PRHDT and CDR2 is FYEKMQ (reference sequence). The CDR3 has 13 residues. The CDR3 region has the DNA TGTGCCAGCAGCATAGGACAGGGAGAGACCCAGTACTTC. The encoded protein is CASSIGQGETQYF.

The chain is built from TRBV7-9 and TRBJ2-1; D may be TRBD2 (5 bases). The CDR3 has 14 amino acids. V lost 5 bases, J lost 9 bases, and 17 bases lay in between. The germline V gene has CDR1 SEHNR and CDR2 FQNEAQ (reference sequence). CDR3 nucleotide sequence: TGTGCCAGCAGCCCCCCCGGGCGGGCCAGTGAGCAGTTCTTC. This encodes CASSPPGRASEQFF.

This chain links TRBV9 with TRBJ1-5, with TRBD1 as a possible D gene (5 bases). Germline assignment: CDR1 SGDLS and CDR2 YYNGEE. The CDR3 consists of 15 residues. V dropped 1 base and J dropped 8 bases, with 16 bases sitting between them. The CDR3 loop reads CASSVTGTAAEPQHF. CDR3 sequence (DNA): TGTGCCAGCAGCGTAACCGGGACGGCGGCTGAGCCCCAGCATTTT.

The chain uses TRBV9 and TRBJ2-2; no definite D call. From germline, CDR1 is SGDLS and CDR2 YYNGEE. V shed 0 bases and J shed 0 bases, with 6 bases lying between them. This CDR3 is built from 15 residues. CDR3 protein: CASSVVAANTGELFF. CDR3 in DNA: TGTGCCAGCAGCGTAGTGGCGGCGAACACCGGGGAGCTGTTTTTT.

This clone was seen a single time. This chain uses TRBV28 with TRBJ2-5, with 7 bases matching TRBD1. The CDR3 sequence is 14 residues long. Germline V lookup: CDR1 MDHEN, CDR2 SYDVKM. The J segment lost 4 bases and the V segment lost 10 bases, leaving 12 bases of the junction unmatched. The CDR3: CAISRPTGLETQYF. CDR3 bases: TGTGCCATATCACGCCCGACAGGGTTAGAGACCCAGTACTTC.

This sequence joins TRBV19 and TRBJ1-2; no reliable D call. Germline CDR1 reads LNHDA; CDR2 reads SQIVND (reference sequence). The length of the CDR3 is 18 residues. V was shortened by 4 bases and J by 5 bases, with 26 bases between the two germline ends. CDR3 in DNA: TGTGCCAGTAGTACACACGCAACCAAGAGGTTATGGATTTATGGCTACACCTTC. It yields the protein CASSTHATKRLWIYGYTF.